This TCR beta chain was documented in a study of glioma-infiltrating T cells. About the study: Presurgical dexamethasone in glioma patients lasted six or fewer days.

V was clipped by 5 bases and J by 11 bases; unmatched bases: 8. CDR3 length: 13 residues. In germline, CDR1 is MDHEN, CDR2 SYDVKM. The iRepertoire nested amplicon-rescue multiplex PCR amplified TCR alpha and beta CDR3s from RNA. One entry per CDR3 protein results from TCRdb running MiXCR on the multiplex PCR reads. Of about 380,000 distinct CDR3 sequences listed, 35% to 45% are singletons. Input material: glioma tissue, nonneoplastic brain tissue, or PBMCs (not recorded which). This TCR derives from a human donor with low-grade glioma or glioblastoma, undergoing nonglioma brain surgery, or in good health (not recorded which). The chain uses TRBV28 and TRBJ1-1, with 10 bases matching TRBD1. The CDR3 DNA follows: TGTGCCAGCAGTCCCGGACAGGGGGGGATGGCTTTCTTT. Its translation is CASSPGQGGMAFF.